This is a list of T cell receptor beta chains from one sample in a study of cytomegalovirus exposure and HLA in healthy donors. Libraries were prepared by immunoSEQ multiplex PCR; TCRdb keeps only in-frame clonotypes and omits some of them. The table lists about 130,000 clones, 60% to 85% of them singletons, with approximately 3.1% in the top ten. The sequencing input was PBMCs. These receptors were obtained from a man aged 25-45 years in good health and CMV-seronegative. Both conserved end residues are part of each CDR3. D genes are given only for firm matches. Size is stated for part of the rows, as once, few or many counts, or as a class when the clone is expanded.

>.|12|TRBJ2-7|.|TRBV29-1
CSVEHTNYEQYF
TGCAGCGTTGAGCACACTAACTACGAGCAGTACTTC
>.|15|TRBJ2-1|TRBD2|TRBV9
CASSLSGRVDNEQFF
TGTGCCAGCAGCTTAAGCGGGAGGGTGGACAATGAGCAGTTCTTC
>.|15|TRBJ1-1|TRBD1|TRBV2
CASRAEAGGNTEAFF
TGTGCCAGCAGGGCCGAGGCAGGGGGGAACACTGAAGCTTTCTTT
>.|18|TRBJ2-6|TRBD2|TRBV4-3
CASSQAGGVSSGANVLTF
TGCGCCAGCAGCCAAGCCGGGGGGGTTAGCTCTGGGGCCAACGTCCTGACTTTC
>.|11|TRBJ1-1|.|TRBV7-9
CASEENTEAFF
TGTGCCAGCGAGGAGAACACTGAAGCTTTCTTT
>.|13|TRBJ2-7|.|TRBV2
CASSAGPSYEQYF
TGTGCCAGCAGTGCAGGGCCCTCCTACGAGCAGTACTTC
>.|12|TRBJ2-1|TRBD1|TRBV25-1
CASRQGANEQFF
TGTGCCAGCAGACAGGGGGCGAATGAGCAGTTCTTC
>.|14|TRBJ1-5|.|TRBV19
CASNRRDNNQPQHF
TGTGCCAGTAACCGAAGGGACAACAATCAGCCCCAGCATTTT
>few|17|TRBJ2-7|TRBD2|TRBV7-9
CASSLVGLAGGKYEQYF
TGTGCCAGCAGCTTAGTCGGTCTAGCGGGAGGGAAATACGAGCAGTACTTC
>.|16|TRBJ2-1|TRBD1|TRBV28
CASKGDSSGSYNEQFF
TGTGCCAGCAAAGGGGACAGCTCTGGCTCCTACAATGAGCAGTTCTTC
>.|11|TRBJ1-1|.|TRBV29-1
CSVSENTEAFF
TGCAGCGTTTCAGAGAACACTGAAGCTTTCTTT
>.|15|TRBJ1-1|.|TRBV4-3
CASSQLLQRNTEAFF
TGCGCCAGCAGCCAACTATTACAGAGGAACACTGAAGCTTTCTTT
>once|18|TRBJ2-5|TRBD2|TRBV9
CASSAGGIGTNLLETQYF
TGTGCCAGCAGCGCGGGAGGTATAGGGACGAACCTATTAGAGACCCAGTACTTC
>once|15|TRBJ2-7|TRBD1|TRBV27
CASRSGTGITYEQYF
TGTGCCAGCAGATCCGGGACAGGGATAACCTACGAGCAGTACTTC
>.|15|TRBJ2-3|TRBD1|TRBV28
CASSLFQGARDTQYF
TGTGCCAGCAGTTTGTTCCAGGGGGCTAGGGATACGCAGTATTTT
>.|14|TRBJ1-1|.|TRBV6-5
CASSYSFEATEAFF
TGTGCCAGCAGTTACTCGTTCGAGGCCACTGAAGCTTTCTTT
>once|15|TRBJ1-1|TRBD1|TRBV28
CASSPGQPGDTEAFF
TGTGCCAGCAGCCCGGGACAGCCTGGTGACACTGAAGCTTTCTTT
>.|14|TRBJ2-5|.|TRBV4-3
CASSRLTGKETQYF
TGCGCCAGCAGCCGCCTTACAGGGAAGGAGACCCAGTACTTC
>.|16|TRBJ2-5|TRBD2|TRBV10-3
CAISEGRASGTETQYF
TGTGCCATCAGTGAGGGAAGGGCTAGCGGGACAGAGACCCAGTACTTC
>.|15|TRBJ2-5|.|TRBV6-5
CASRLQGGLQETQYF
TGTGCCAGCAGACTTCAGGGGGGATTACAAGAGACCCAGTACTTC
>.|15|TRBJ1-2|.|TRBV7-2
CASRPPVLTNYGYTF
TGTGCCAGCAGACCCCCGGTTTTGACTAACTATGGCTACACCTTC
>.|13|TRBJ1-1|.|TRBV29-1
CSVGELALFEAFF
TGCAGCGTCGGGGAGTTGGCCCTATTTGAAGCTTTCTTT
>.|13|TRBJ2-7|.|TRBV6-6
CASSYSDIYEQYF
TGTGCCAGCAGTTACTCCGACATCTACGAGCAGTACTTC
>.|16|TRBJ2-1|TRBD2|TRBV28
CASSPTSGGSYNEQFF
TGTGCCAGCAGTCCAACTAGCGGGGGCTCCTACAATGAGCAGTTCTTC
>.|16|TRBJ2-5|TRBD2|TRBV5-1
CASSPWASGSGETQYF
TGCGCCAGCAGCCCCTGGGCTAGCGGTTCGGGGGAGACCCAGTACTTC
>.|14|TRBJ1-2|.|TRBV4-2
CASSQGGLDYGYTF
TGTGCCAGCAGTCAAGGGGGGCTGGACTATGGCTACACCTTC
>.|13|TRBJ2-7|.|TRBV6-4
CASSDWASYEQYF
TGTGCCAGCAGTGACTGGGCCTCCTACGAGCAGTACTTC
>few|14|TRBJ1-5|TRBD1|TRBV6-5
CASSLDRGNQPQHF
TGTGCCAGCAGCCTAGACAGGGGGAATCAGCCCCAGCATTTT
>.|15|TRBJ1-2|.|TRBV18
CASSPQGQGHTGYTF
TGTGCCAGCTCACCACAGGGGCAGGGTCATACTGGCTACACCTTC
>.|13|TRBJ2-7|.|TRBV28
CASSLRTAYEQYF
TGTGCCAGCAGTCTGCGGACAGCCTACGAGCAGTACTTC
>.|14|TRBJ1-6|.|TRBV4-3
CASSQLGVFSPLHF
TGCGCCAGCAGCCAACTCGGGGTTTTTTCACCCCTCCACTTT
>.|14|TRBJ2-5|TRBD1|TRBV18
CASNRDRGLETQYF
TGTGCCAGCAACCGGGACAGGGGGCTGGAGACCCAGTACTTC
>.|15|TRBJ2-7|TRBD2|TRBV7-2
CASSHNSGASYEQYF
TGTGCCAGCAGTCACAATAGCGGGGCCTCCTACGAGCAGTACTTC
>few|16|TRBJ2-2|.|TRBV29-1
CSVGGDGAQYTGELFF
TGCAGCGTTGGGGGGGATGGGGCCCAATACACCGGGGAGCTGTTTTTT
>.|13|TRBJ2-2|.|TRBV6-6
CASSYRGTRELFF
TGTGCCAGCAGTTACAGGGGCACCAGGGAGCTGTTTTTT
>.|14|TRBJ2-7|.|TRBV6-5
CASSYSTGPYEQYF
TGTGCCAGCAGTTACTCGACAGGACCCTACGAGCAGTACTTC
>.|13|TRBJ1-1|.|TRBV7-3
CASALGANTEAFF
TGTGCCAGCGCCCTGGGAGCGAACACTGAAGCTTTCTTT
>.|15|TRBJ2-3|.|TRBV5-1
CASSEQTGGTDTQYF
TGCGCCAGCAGCGAACAGACGGGAGGCACAGATACGCAGTATTTT
>.|15|TRBJ1-3|.|TRBV6-1
CASSDDWSSGNTIYF
TGTGCCAGCAGTGATGACTGGAGCTCTGGAAACACCATATATTTT
>.|14|TRBJ2-7|TRBD2|TRBV28
CASRLAGDPNEQYF
TGTGCCAGCAGGCTAGCGGGAGACCCCAACGAGCAGTACTTC
>.|14|TRBJ1-4|.|TRBV28
CASSLSSANEKLFF
TGTGCCAGCAGTCTCAGTTCCGCTAATGAAAAACTGTTTTTT
>.|15|TRBJ1-1|.|TRBV7-6
CASSLGRELGTEAFF
TGTGCCAGCAGCTTAGGTAGGGAGTTAGGCACTGAAGCTTTCTTT
>.|12|TRBJ1-1|.|TRBV7-9
CASTSAGYRAFF
TGTGCCAGCACCTCCGCAGGGTATAGGGCTTTCTTT
>.|15|TRBJ1-1|TRBD1|TRBV5-1
CASSLGQGMNTEAFF
TGCGCCAGCAGCTTGGGACAGGGAATGAACACTGAAGCTTTCTTT
>few|16|TRBJ2-1|TRBD2|TRBV5-1
CASSLTSGSGWNEQFF
TGCGCCAGCAGCCTAACTAGCGGGAGCGGGTGGAATGAGCAGTTCTTC
>.|12|TRBJ2-3|.|TRBV6-6
CASRGYTDTQYF
TGTGCCAGCCGGGGATACACAGATACGCAGTATTTT
>.|14|TRBJ1-1|TRBD1|TRBV6-5
CASTEGAVNTEAFF
TGTGCCAGCACCGAGGGGGCCGTGAACACTGAAGCTTTCTTT
>.|16|TRBJ2-3|.|TRBV12-2
CASRLWTSGNPDTQYF
TGTGCAAGTCGCCTCTGGACTAGCGGGAACCCAGATACGCAGTATTTT
>.|15|TRBJ1-5|.|TRBV5-1
CASSLGDDSNQPQHF
TGCGCCAGCAGCTTAGGAGACGATAGCAATCAGCCCCAGCATTTT
>.|11|TRBJ2-4|.|TRBV2
CASSEASIQYF
TGTGCCAGCAGTGAAGCGAGCATTCAGTACTTC
>.|12|TRBJ1-6|.|TRBV27
CASSIQNSPLHF
TGTGCCAGCAGTATACAAAATTCACCCCTCCACTTT
>.|13|TRBJ1-5|TRBD1|TRBV19
CASLRGLGQPQHF
TGTGCCAGCCTAAGGGGGCTGGGCCAGCCCCAGCATTTT
>few|15|TRBJ1-6|.|TRBV19
CASSNWREINSPLHF
TGTGCCAGTAGTAATTGGCGGGAGATCAATTCACCCCTCCACTTT
>.|14|TRBJ1-3|.|TRBV6-5
CASTRGTSGNTIYF
TGTGCCAGCACAAGGGGAACCTCCGGAAACACCATATATTTT
>.|16|TRBJ2-7|.|TRBV30
CAWSVYTGTPSDEQYF
TGTGCCTGGAGTGTATATACTGGGACACCAAGCGACGAGCAGTACTTC
>.|13|TRBJ2-5|TRBD1|TRBV29-1
CSAKDRGLETQYF
TGCAGCGCCAAGGACAGGGGGTTGGAGACCCAGTACTTC
>.|15|TRBJ2-1|TRBD1|TRBV10-3
CAISELTGGYNEQFF
TGTGCCATCAGTGAGCTGACAGGGGGCTACAATGAGCAGTTCTTC
>once|14|TRBJ1-2|.|TRBV5-1
CASSLSGGNYGYTF
TGCGCCAGCAGCTTGTCGGGGGGAAACTATGGCTACACCTTC
>medium-sized|15|TRBJ2-1|.|TRBV6-6
CASSPTGDGYNEQFF
TGTGCCAGCAGTCCTACGGGTGACGGCTACAATGAGCAGTTCTTC